One and the same sample provided the 10 T cell receptor beta chains below, sequenced in a study of T-cell memory formation after mild COVID-19. Using its own MiXCR run on the 5' RACE reads, TCRdb lists one record per CDR3 protein. The sample lists 250,000 to 300,000 distinct CDR3 sequences; roughly 17% were seen once. Sequencing used PBMCs or a T cell subset sorted from them (not recorded which). The receptors derive from a man aged 18 to 30 who had mild COVID-19 (a few samples of this study predate the infection). Cell type and time point are not known.

This clonotype has only a few counts. DNA of the CDR3: TGTGCCATCAATCCCGGGGGGGCCACCAATGAGCAGTTCTTC. This sequence encodes CAINPGGATNEQFF. This chain links TRBV10-3 with TRBJ2-1; 8 nucleotides align to TRBD2. The junction had 8 bases not matched to a gene; V was cut back by 7 bases and J by 6 bases. Per the germline V gene, CDR1 is ENHRY and CDR2 is SYGVKD. CDR3 length: 14 amino acids.

The chain recombines TRBV6-6 with TRBJ1-6, with TRBD1 matching over 7 bases. J lost 8 bases, V lost 8 bases, and 3 bases had no gene match. From germline, CDR1 is MNHNY and CDR2 SVGAGI (reference sequence). This CDR3 contains 12 residues. The CDR3: CASRDSHSPLHF. CDR3 sequence (DNA): TGTGCCAGCCGGGACAGCCATTCACCCCTCCACTTT.

This clonotype was detected many times. V gene TRBV20-1 combines with J gene TRBJ1-5; no firm D call. Per the germline V gene, CDR1 is DFQATT and CDR2 is SNEGSKA (reference sequence). The CDR3 contains 13 residues. Trimming stripped 3 bases from V and 5 bases from J, with 11 bases between. CDR3 DNA sequence: TGCAGTGCTAGTGAACCCTCGGATCAGCCCCAGCATTTT. This encodes CSASEPSDQPQHF.

The chain employs TRBV6-5 and TRBJ2-6; D is uncertain. CDR1 is MNHEY and CDR2 is SVGAGI in the germline V gene. CDR3 length: 16 amino acids. The V end lost 0 bases, the J end lost 0 bases, and 6 bases lay between the germline ends. The CDR3 reads CASSYSIVSGANVLTF. The DNA for the CDR3 is TGTGCCAGCAGTTACTCGATTGTCTCTGGGGCCAACGTCCTGACTTTC.

Only a few counts were recorded for this clonotype. The V call is TRBV15, the J call TRBJ1-5, with TRBD1 as a possible D gene (6 bases). Germline-derived CDR1 and CDR2 are LNHNV and YYDKDF (reference sequence). Between the trimmed V and J ends, which lost 0 bases and 5 bases, there was a span of 11 bases. The CDR3 is 15 amino acids. The CDR3 DNA reads TGTGCCACCAGCAGAGATTGGGACAATTATCAGCCCCAGCATTTT. This gives the protein CATSRDWDNYQPQHF.

This clonotype was observed a handful of times. The CDR3 nucleotides are TGTGCCAGCAGCTTAGTTGTTAGCGGGGCCTACGAGCAGTACTTC. This encodes CASSLVVSGAYEQYF. V and J are TRBV7-2 and TRBJ2-7; 8 bases are shared with TRBD2. V trimming: 1 base; J trimming: 2 bases; junction bases outside the gene matches: 4. Germline V gene lookup returns CDR1 SGHTA and CDR2 FQGNSA. The CDR3 is made up of 15 amino acids.

This clonotype was seen more than once but under ten times. This chain links TRBV20-1 with TRBJ2-5; D not certain. V shed 5 bases and J shed 2 bases, with 9 bases lying between them. The germline CDR1 and CDR2 sequences are DFQATT and SNEGSKA (reference sequence). The CDR3 has 12 residues. CDR3 region: CSALGHQETQYF. In DNA form, the CDR3 reads TGCAGTGCTTTAGGTCATCAAGAGACCCAGTACTTC.

Only a few counts were recorded for this clonotype. The chain links TRBV5-6 to TRBJ1-1, with D uncertain. V was pared by 4 bases and J by 1 base, with 17 bases between. The CDR3 spans 16 residues. CDR1 is SGHDT, CDR2 YYEEEE, per germline. The CDR3 sequence is CASSRLTRDSNTEAFF. CDR3 DNA sequence: TGTGCCAGCAGCCGACTAACCCGGGATTCGAACACTGAAGCTTTCTTT.

The gene calls are TRBV12-3 or TRBV12-4 and TRBJ1-5; D is possibly TRBD1 (5 bases). Trimming stripped 6 bases from V and 4 bases from J, with 22 bases between. This CDR3 has 17 amino acids. CDR3 sequence reads: CASSDRGPRKKNQPQHF. CDR3 DNA sequence: TGTGCCAGCAGCGACCGGGGCCCCCGGAAAAAAAATCAGCCCCAGCATTTT.

This clonotype was counted many times. The chain carries TRBV7-2 and TRBJ2-7; possible D gene TRBD2, 6 bases. V was trimmed by 1 base and J by 2 bases, leaving 12 bases between them. The germline V gene has CDR1 SGHTA and CDR2 FQGNSA. This CDR3 has 15 amino acids. The CDR3 is CASSLGGGTAYEQYF. The DNA of the CDR3 is TGTGCCAGCAGCTTAGGGGGCGGGACCGCCTACGAGCAGTACTTC.